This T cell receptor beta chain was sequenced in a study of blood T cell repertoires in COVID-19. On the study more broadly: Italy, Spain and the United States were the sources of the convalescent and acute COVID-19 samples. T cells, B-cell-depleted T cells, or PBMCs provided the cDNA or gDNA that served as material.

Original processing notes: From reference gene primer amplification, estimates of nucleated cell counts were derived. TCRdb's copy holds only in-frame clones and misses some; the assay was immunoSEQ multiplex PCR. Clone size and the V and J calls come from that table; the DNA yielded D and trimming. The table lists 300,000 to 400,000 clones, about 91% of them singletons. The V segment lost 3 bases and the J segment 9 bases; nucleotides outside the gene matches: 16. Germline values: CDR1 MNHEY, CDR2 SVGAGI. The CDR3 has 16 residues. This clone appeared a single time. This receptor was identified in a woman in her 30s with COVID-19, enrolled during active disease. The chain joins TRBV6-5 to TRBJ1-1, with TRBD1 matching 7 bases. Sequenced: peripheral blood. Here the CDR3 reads CASSYVGTTGKNQAFF. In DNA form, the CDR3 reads TGTGCCAGCAGTTATGTCGGGACGACAGGGAAGAATCAAGCTTTCTTT.